This TCR beta chain derives from a study of cytomegalovirus exposure and HLA in healthy donors. Study-level findings and limits: Researchers catalogued approximately 170 TCR beta chains as cytomegalovirus-associated. Association of a missense DCLRE1C variant with TCR beta V- and J-gene trimming was reported in a later analysis.

Turning to this clone: Its target is unknown.

The CDR3 length is 13 residues. Germline values: CDR1 SQVTM, CDR2 ANQGSEA. The V end lost 3 bases, the J end lost 11 bases, and 19 bases lay between the germline ends. It was with 60 Vbeta and 13 Jbeta primers that the PCR ran. Produced via immunoSEQ multiplex PCR; TCRdb's table is partial and in-frame only. The data hold approximately 160,000 clones, with 64% observed a single time. The TCR was taken from a woman younger than 45 in good health and CMV-seropositive. The sequenced material came from PBMCs. The gene calls are TRBV29-1 and TRBJ2-5, with D possibly being TRBD2 (5 bases). The CDR3 bases are TGCAGCGTTGAGGTGCTAGCAGTAAGAGAGCAGTACTTC. It translates to CSVEVLAVREQYF.